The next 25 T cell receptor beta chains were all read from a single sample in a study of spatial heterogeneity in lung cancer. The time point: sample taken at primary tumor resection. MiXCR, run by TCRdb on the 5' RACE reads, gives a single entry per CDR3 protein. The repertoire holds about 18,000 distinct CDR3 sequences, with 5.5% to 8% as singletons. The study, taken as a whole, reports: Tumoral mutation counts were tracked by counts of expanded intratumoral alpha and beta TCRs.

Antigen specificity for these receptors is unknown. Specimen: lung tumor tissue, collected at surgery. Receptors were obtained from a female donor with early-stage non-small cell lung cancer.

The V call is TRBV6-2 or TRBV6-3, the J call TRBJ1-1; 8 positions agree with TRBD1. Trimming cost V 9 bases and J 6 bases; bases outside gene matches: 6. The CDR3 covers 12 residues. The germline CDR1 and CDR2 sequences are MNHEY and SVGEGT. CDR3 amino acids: CASRQGLAEAFF. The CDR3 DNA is TGTGCCAGTCGACAGGGGCTTGCTGAAGCTTTCTTT.

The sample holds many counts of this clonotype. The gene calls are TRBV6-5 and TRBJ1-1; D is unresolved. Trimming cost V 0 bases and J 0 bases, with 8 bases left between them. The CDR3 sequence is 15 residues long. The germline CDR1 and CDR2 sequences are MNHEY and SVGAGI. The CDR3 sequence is CASSYSQFMNTEAFF. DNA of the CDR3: TGTGCCAGCAGTTACTCACAGTTTATGAACACTGAAGCTTTCTTT.

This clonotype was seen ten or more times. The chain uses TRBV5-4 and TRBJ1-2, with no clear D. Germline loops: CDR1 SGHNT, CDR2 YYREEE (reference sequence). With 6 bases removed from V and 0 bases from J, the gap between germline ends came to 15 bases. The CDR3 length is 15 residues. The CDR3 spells CASTMNPGTNYGYTF. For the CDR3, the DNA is TGTGCCAGCACTATGAATCCGGGAACTAACTATGGCTACACCTTC.

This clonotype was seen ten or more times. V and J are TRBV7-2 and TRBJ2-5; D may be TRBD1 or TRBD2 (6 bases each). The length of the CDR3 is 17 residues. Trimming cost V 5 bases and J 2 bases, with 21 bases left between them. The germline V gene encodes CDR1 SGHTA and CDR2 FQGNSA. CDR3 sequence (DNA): TGTGCCAGCAGCCCCCGCTCGGGGGCGGGACGTCAAGAGACCCAGTACTTC. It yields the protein CASSPRSGAGRQETQYF. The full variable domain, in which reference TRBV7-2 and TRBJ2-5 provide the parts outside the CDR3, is GAGVSQSPSNKVTEKGKDVELRCDPISGHTALYWYRQSLGQGLEFLIYFQGNSAPDKSGLPSDRFSAERTGGSVSTLTIQRTQQEDSAVYLCASSPRSGAGRQETQYFGPGTRLLVL.

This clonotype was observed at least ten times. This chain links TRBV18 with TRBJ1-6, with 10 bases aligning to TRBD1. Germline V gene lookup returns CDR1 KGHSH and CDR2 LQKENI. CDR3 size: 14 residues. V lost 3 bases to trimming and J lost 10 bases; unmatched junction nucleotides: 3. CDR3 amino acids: CASSPEGQGSPLHF. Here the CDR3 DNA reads TGTGCCAGCTCACCTGAGGGACAGGGGTCACCCCTCCACTTT.

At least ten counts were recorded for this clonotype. Here the CDR3 DNA reads TGTGCCAGCAGCCTGGGGACAGGGTTCGGCAATCAGCCCCAGCATTTT. It codes for CASSLGTGFGNQPQHF. The chain couples TRBV28 to TRBJ1-5, with TRBD1 matching 9 bases. V lost 6 bases and J lost 2; bases outside the gene matches: 8. CDR1 is MDHEN, CDR2 SYDVKM, per germline. This CDR3 comprises 16 residues.

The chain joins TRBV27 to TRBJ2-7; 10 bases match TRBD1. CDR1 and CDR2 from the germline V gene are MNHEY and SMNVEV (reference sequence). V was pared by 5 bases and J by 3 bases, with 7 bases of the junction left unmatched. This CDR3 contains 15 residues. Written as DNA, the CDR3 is TGTGCCAGCAGTCCCACCGGGACAGGGGTCTACGAGCAGTACTTC. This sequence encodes CASSPTGTGVYEQYF.

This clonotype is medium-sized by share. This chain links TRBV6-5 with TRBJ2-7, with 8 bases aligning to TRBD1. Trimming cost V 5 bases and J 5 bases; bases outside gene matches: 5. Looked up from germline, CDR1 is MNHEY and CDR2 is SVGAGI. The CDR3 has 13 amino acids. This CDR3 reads CASSAPGGNEQYF. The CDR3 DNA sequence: TGTGCCAGCAGTGCCCCAGGGGGCAACGAGCAGTACTTC.

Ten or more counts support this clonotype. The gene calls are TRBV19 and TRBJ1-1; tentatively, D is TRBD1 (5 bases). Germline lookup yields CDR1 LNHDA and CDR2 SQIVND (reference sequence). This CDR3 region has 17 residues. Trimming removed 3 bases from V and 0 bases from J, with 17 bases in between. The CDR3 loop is CASSMRLGDRMNTEAFF. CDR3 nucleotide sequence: TGTGCCAGTAGTATGAGGTTAGGGGATAGGATGAACACTGAAGCTTTCTTT.

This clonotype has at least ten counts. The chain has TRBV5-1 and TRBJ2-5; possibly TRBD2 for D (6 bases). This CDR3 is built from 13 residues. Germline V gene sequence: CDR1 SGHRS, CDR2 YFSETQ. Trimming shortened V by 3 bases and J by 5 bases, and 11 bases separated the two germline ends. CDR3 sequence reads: CASSSAGGETQYF. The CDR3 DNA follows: TGCGCCAGCAGCTCAGCCGGGGGTGAGACCCAGTACTTC.

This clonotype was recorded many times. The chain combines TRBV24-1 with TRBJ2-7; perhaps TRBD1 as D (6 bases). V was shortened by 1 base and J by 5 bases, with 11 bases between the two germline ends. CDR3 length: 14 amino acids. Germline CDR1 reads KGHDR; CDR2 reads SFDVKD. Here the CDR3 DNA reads TGTGCCACCAGTGATTTCTCACAGGGCAACGAGCAGTACTTC. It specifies CATSDFSQGNEQYF.

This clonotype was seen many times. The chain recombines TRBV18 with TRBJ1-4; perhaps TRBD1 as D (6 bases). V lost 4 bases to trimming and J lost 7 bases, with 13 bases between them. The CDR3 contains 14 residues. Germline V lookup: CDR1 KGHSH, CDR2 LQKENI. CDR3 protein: CASSRQEGGEKLFF. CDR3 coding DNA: TGTGCCAGCTCACGCCAGGAGGGGGGTGAAAAACTGTTTTTT.

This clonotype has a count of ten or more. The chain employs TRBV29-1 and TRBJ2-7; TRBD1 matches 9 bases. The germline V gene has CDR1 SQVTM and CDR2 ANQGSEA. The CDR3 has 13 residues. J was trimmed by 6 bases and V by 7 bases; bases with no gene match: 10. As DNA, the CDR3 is TGCAGCGCACGACAGGGGGTTGAAGGCGAGCAGTACTTC. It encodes CSARQGVEGEQYF.

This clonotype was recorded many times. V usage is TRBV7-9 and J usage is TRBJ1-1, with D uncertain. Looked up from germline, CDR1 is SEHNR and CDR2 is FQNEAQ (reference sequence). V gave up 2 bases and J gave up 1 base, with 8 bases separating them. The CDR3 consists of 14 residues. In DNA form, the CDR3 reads TGTGCCAGCAGCTTACAGGCGGGGAACACTGAAGCTTTCTTT. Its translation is CASSLQAGNTEAFF.

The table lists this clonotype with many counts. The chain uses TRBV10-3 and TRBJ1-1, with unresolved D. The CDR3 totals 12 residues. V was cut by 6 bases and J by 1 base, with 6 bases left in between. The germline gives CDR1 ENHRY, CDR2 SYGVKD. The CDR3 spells CAISGGNTEAFF. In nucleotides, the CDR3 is TGTGCCATCAGCGGCGGGAACACTGAAGCTTTCTTT.

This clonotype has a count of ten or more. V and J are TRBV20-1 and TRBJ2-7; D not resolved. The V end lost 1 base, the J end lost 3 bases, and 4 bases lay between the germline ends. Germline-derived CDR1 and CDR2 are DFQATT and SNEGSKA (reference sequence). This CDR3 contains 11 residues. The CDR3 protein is CSARVRYEQYF. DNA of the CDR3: TGCAGTGCTAGAGTCCGCTACGAGCAGTACTTC.

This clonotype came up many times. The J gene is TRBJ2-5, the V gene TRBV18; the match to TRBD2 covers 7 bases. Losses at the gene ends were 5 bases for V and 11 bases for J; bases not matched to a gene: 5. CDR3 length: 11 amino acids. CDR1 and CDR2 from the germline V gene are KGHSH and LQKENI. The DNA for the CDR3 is TGTGCCAGCTCAAAAGGACTAGATCAGTACTTC. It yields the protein CASSKGLDQYF. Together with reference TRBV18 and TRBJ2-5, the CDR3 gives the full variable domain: NAGVMQNPRHLVRRRGQEARLRCSPMKGHSHVYWYRQLPEEGLKFMVYLQKENIIDESGMPKERFSAEFPKEGPSILRIQQVVRGDSAAYFCASSKGLDQYFGPGTRLLVL.

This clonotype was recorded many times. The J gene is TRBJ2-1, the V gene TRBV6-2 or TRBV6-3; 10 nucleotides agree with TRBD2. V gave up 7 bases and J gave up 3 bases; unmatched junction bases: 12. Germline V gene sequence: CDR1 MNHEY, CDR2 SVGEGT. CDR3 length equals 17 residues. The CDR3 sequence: CASTDGPTSGIYNEQFF. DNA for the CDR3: TGTGCCAGCACCGACGGCCCAACTAGCGGGATCTACAATGAGCAGTTCTTC.

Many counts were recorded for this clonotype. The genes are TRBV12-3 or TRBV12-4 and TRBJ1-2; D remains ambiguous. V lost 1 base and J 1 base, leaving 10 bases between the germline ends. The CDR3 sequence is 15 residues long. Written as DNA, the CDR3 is TGTGCCAGCAGTTTAGTAGGAGCCTATAACTATGGCTACACCTTC. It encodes CASSLVGAYNYGYTF.

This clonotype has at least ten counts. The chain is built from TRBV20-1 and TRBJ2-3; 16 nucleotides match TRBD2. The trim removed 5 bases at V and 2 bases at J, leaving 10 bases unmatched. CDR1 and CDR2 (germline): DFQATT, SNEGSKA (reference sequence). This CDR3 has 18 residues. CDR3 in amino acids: CSAPAGTSGRGHTDTQYF. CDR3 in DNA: TGCAGTGCTCCCGCCGGGACTAGCGGGAGGGGACACACAGATACGCAGTATTTT.

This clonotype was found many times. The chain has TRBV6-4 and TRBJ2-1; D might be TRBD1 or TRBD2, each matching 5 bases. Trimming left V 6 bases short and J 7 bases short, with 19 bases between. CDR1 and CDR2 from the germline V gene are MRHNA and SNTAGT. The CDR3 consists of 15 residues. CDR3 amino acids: CASSTDPGPLNEQFF. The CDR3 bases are TGTGCCAGCAGCACTGACCCGGGACCGTTGAATGAGCAGTTCTTC.

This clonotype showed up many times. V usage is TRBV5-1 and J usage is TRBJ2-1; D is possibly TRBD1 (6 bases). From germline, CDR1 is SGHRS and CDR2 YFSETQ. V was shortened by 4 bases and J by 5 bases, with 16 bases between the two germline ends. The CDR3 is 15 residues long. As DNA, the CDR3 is TGCGCCAGCAGCCCAACGGCCGGGACAAACAATGAGCAGTTCTTC. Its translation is CASSPTAGTNNEQFF.

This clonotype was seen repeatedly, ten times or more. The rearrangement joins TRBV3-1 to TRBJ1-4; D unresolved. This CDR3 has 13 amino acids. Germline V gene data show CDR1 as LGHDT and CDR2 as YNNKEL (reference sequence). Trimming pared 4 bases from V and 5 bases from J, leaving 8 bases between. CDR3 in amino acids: CASSRLMNEKLFF. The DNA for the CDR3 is TGTGCCAGCAGCCGGCTTATGAATGAAAAACTGTTTTTT.

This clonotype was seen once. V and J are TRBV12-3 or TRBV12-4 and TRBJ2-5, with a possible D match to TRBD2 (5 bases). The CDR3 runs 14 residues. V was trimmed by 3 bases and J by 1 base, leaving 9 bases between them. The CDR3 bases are TGTGCCAGCAGTTTGCTGACTATCCAAGAGACCCAGTACTTC. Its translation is CASSLLTIQETQYF.

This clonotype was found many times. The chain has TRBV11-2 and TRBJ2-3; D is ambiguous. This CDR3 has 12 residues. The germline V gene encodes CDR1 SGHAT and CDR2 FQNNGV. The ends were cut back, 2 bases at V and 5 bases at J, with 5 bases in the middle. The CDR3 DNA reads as TGTGCCAGCAGCTTAACCTTAGATACGCAGTATTTT. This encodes CASSLTLDTQYF.